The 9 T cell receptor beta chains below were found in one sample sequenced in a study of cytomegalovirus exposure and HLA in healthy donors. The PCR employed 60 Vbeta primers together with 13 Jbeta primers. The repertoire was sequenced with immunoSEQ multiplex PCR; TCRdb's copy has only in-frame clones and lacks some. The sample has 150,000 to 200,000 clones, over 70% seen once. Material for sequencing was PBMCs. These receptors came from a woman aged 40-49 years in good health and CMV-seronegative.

The CDR3 reads CASSLGKEGEQFF. Written as DNA, the CDR3 is TGCGCCAGCAGCTTGGGGAAGGAGGGTGAGCAGTTCTTC. This chain links TRBV5-1 with TRBJ2-1; D perhaps matches TRBD2 (6 bases). V was clipped by 0 bases and J by 9 bases, with 10 bases between them. There are 13 residues in the CDR3. CDR1 is SGHRS, CDR2 YFSETQ, per germline.

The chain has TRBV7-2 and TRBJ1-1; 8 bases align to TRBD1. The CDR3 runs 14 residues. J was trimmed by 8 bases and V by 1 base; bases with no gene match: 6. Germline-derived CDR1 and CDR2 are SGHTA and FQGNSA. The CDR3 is CASSLGTGSREAFF. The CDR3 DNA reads TGTGCCAGCAGCTTAGGGACAGGGTCAAGGGAAGCTTTCTTT.

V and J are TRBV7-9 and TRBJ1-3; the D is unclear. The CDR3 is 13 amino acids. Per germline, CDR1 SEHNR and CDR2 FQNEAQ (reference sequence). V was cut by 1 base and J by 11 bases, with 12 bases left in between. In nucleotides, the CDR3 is TGTGCCAGCAGCTTAGAAGATATTGGGCCCATATATTTT. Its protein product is CASSLEDIGPIYF.

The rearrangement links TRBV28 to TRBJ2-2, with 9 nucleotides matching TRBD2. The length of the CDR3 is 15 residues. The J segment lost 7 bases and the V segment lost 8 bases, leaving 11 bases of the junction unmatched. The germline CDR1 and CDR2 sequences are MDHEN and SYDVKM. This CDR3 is CASRGGRGGHGELFF. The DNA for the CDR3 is TGTGCCAGCCGAGGCGGGCGGGGGGGCCACGGGGAGCTGTTTTTT.

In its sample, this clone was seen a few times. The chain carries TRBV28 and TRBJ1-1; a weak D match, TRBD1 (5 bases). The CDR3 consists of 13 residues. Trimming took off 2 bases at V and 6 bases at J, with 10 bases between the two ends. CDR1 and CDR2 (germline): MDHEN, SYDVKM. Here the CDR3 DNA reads TGTGCCAGCAGTTTAGGGGGGGTCCCTGAAGCTTTCTTT. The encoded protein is CASSLGGVPEAFF.

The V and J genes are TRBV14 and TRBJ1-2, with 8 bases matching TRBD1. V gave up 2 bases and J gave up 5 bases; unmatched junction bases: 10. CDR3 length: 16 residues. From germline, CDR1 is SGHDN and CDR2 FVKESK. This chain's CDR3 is CASSQRGTGVAYGYTF. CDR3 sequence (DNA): TGTGCCAGCAGCCAAAGGGGGACAGGAGTTGCATATGGCTACACCTTC.

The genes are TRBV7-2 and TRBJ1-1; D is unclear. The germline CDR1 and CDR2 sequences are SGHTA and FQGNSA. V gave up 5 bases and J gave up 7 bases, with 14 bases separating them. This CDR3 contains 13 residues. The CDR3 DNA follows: TGTGCCAGCAGCCTCGAGGTGGGAGTTGAAGCTTTCTTT. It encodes CASSLEVGVEAFF.

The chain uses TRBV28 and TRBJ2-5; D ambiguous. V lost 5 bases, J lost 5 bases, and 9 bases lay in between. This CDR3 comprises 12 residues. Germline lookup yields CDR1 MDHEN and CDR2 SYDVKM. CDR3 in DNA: TGTGCCAGCAGTCTCCTGCGGGAGACCCAGTACTTC. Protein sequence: CASSLLRETQYF.

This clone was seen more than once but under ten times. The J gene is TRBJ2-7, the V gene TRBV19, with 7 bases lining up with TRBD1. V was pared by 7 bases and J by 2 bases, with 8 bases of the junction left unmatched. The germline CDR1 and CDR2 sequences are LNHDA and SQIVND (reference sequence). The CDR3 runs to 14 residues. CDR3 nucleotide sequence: TGTGCCAGTACCCCTGGGGACAGAGCCTACGAGCAGTACTTC. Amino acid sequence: CASTPGDRAYEQYF.